This TCR beta chain appears in the sequencing data of a study of CD8 T cells in ankylosing spondylitis. Study findings and constraints: Before this, some motif variants had been reported in reactive arthritis synovial fluid and blood. Significantly higher representation of disease-linked clones was reported for matched ankylosing spondylitis synovial fluid. It appeared that ankylosing spondylitis blood was characterized by a TCR beta motif of several highly homologous variants.

Libraries of TCR beta came from quantitative 5'-RACE with molecular barcodes. MiXCR, run by TCRdb on the 5' RACE reads, gives a single entry per CDR3 protein. The sample includes approximately 150,000 distinct CDR3 sequences, around a third of them seen just once. V was pared by 6 bases and J by 4 bases, with 6 bases of the junction left unmatched. The CDR3 runs 15 residues. The V gene's germline CDR1 is SNHLY and CDR2 FYNNEI. Details on this clonotype: Its antigen is as yet unknown.

Material for sequencing was synovial fluid, either unsorted or a sorted T cell fraction (not recorded which). The clonotype originates from a male donor with ankylosing spondylitis. The chain links TRBV2 to TRBJ2-3; 11 nucleotides agree with TRBD2. The CDR3 here is CASRRLAGTPDTQYF. The CDR3 coding sequence is TGTGCCAGCAGGCGACTAGCGGGAACCCCAGATACGCAGTATTTT. Supplemented by reference TRBV2 and TRBJ2-3, the full variable domain reads EPEVTQTPSHQVTQMGQEVILRCVPISNHLYFYWYRQILGQKVEFLVSFYNNEISEKSEIFDDQFSVERPDGSNFTLKIRSTKLEDSAMYFCASRRLAGTPDTQYFGPGTRLTVL.